This T cell receptor (beta chain) was recorded in a study of human T cells and chemical hapten exposure. Study outcomes and limitations: Against controls, expanded TCRs gave rise to significantly more large CDR3 similarity clusters.

Specified time point: patch test 2, 6 weeks after DPC sensitization. Treatment specified: therapeutic diphenylcyclopropenone sensitization with weekly scalp DPC. This clonotype was detected ten times or more. Its antigen remains unidentified. V was clipped by 5 bases and J by 4 bases, with 11 bases between them. The length of the CDR3 is 13 residues. Germline-derived CDR1 and CDR2 are SGHNT and YENEEA. One entry per CDR3 protein, called by TCRdb with MiXCR from the RACE reads. The sample consists of roughly 120,000 distinct CDR3 sequences, approximately 8.8% of them appearing once. V usage is TRBV11-3 and J usage is TRBJ1-1; tentatively, D is TRBD1 (5 bases). The starting material was whole blood, obtained in connection with sensitization to the hapten diphenylcyclopropenone (DPC). This receptor was obtained from a middle-aged woman with alopecia areata. Some clones in this sample may be carry-over from other donors' samples. CDR3 bases: TGTGCCAGCAGCATAACAGGAGGCACTGAAGCTTTCTTT. Translated, it gives CASSITGGTEAFF.